This is a list of T cell receptor beta chains from one sample in a study of cytomegalovirus exposure and HLA in healthy donors. Repertoires were generated with immunoSEQ multiplex PCR, while TCRdb's copy carries only in-frame clones and drops some. The table includes under 200,000 clones, around 80% detected once. The sample taken for sequencing was PBMCs. The receptors derive from a man in his late teens or twenties in good health and CMV-seronegative. Both conserved end residues are part of each CDR3. A D gene is named only where the DNA matches it firmly. Part of the rows lack a size; the others show once, few, many or a class for expanded clones.

d_call clone_size j_call v_call cdr3_aa cdr3_nt
. . TRBJ1-2 TRBV28 CASRGGDPYGYTF TGTGCCAGCAGGGGGGGGGACCCCTATGGCTACACCTTC
TRBD1 . TRBJ1-4 TRBV5-1 CASSPSGTVANEKLFF TGCGCCAGCAGCCCGTCCGGGACAGTTGCTAATGAAAAACTGTTTTTT
TRBD1 few TRBJ1-4 TRBV27 CASSLFMTGTGDEKLFF TGTGCCAGCAGTTTATTTATGACAGGGACGGGGGATGAAAAACTGTTTTTT
. once TRBJ2-3 TRBV11-2 CASSLVGRPNTRDTQYF TGTGCCAGCAGCTTAGTCGGCAGGCCAAATACTAGGGATACGCAGTATTTT
. . TRBJ1-1 TRBV5-6 CASRRGGLGAFF TGTGCCAGCAGACGGGGTGGGTTGGGAGCTTTCTTT
. . TRBJ2-3 TRBV6-1 CASSDNQGDTQYF TGTGCCAGCAGTGATAATCAGGGGGATACGCAGTATTTT
. . TRBJ2-7 TRBV9 CASSPGEAHAYEQYF TGTGCCAGCAGCCCCGGGGAGGCCCACGCCTACGAGCAGTACTTC
. few TRBJ2-7 TRBV18 CASSPGALYEQYF TGTGCCAGCTCACCAGGGGCCCTCTACGAGCAGTACTTC
TRBD1 . TRBJ2-7 TRBV25-1 CASSGWTGEKSYEQYF TGTGCCAGCAGTGGATGGACAGGGGAAAAATCCTACGAGCAGTACTTC
TRBD1 . TRBJ2-5 TRBV9 CASSARDRQVETQYF TGTGCCAGCAGCGCCAGGGACAGGCAGGTAGAGACCCAGTACTTC
. . TRBJ1-5 TRBV30 CASGGRNQPQHF TGTGCCTCCGGGGGGCGAAATCAGCCCCAGCATTTT
TRBD1 . TRBJ2-5 TRBV18 CASSPRTGWQETQYF TGTGCCAGCTCACCGCGGACAGGGTGGCAAGAGACCCAGTACTTC
TRBD2 . TRBJ2-1 TRBV5-1 CASSITSGTYNEQFF TGCGCCAGCAGCATTACTAGCGGGACTTACAATGAGCAGTTCTTC
TRBD2 . TRBJ2-7 TRBV18 CASSRGLAGPSSYEQYF TGTGCCAGCTCCAGGGGACTAGCGGGCCCGAGCTCCTACGAGCAGTACTTC
. . TRBJ1-3 TRBV27 CASSFAGGGAQNTIYF TGTGCCAGCAGTTTCGCGGGTGGGGGGGCCCAAAACACCATATATTTT
TRBD1 . TRBJ2-1 TRBV6-1 CASSDLFRGWSYNEQFF TGTGCCAGCAGTGACCTCTTCAGGGGGTGGTCCTACAATGAGCAGTTCTTC
. . TRBJ2-7 TRBV30 CAWSLKDSSYEQYF TGTGCCTGGAGTCTTAAAGACAGCTCCTACGAGCAGTACTTC
TRBD1 . TRBJ1-2 TRBV19 CASSIPTPGQGRGGYTF TGTGCCAGTAGTATTCCTACTCCGGGACAGGGGAGAGGTGGCTACACCTTC
TRBD2 . TRBJ2-1 TRBV5-6 CASSSPAGVSYNEQFF TGTGCCAGCAGCTCGCCAGCGGGAGTCTCCTACAATGAGCAGTTCTTC
TRBD1 . TRBJ2-7 TRBV10-3 CAISEPRDRVYEQYF TGTGCCATCAGTGAGCCCCGGGACAGGGTCTACGAGCAGTACTTC
. . TRBJ2-7 TRBV5-1 CASSLELRYEQYF TGCGCCAGCAGCTTGGAGCTCAGGTACGAGCAGTACTTC
. . TRBJ1-2 TRBV28 CASRERTGRDDYGYTF TGTGCCAGCAGGGAACGAACCGGGCGGGATGACTATGGCTACACCTTC
. . TRBJ1-5 TRBV25-1 CASQGSVDNQPQHF TGTGCCAGCCAGGGGAGTGTGGACAATCAGCCCCAGCATTTT
. once TRBJ1-3 TRBV7-2 CASSSQAVGNTIYF TGTGCCAGCAGCTCACAGGCGGTTGGAAACACCATATATTTT
. . TRBJ1-1 TRBV5-8 CASSWPYTIGATEAFF TGTGCCAGCAGCTGGCCCTATACGATCGGAGCCACTGAAGCTTTCTTT
. . TRBJ2-1 TRBV6-5 CASSYSIGDSGHEQFF TGTGCCAGCAGTTACTCGATTGGGGATAGCGGTCATGAGCAGTTCTTC
TRBD1 . TRBJ2-2 TRBV10-3 CATFLGQENTGELFF TGTGCCACCTTTTTGGGACAGGAAAACACCGGGGAGCTGTTTTTT
TRBD2 . TRBJ2-2 TRBV19 CASSTLPGAGTGELFF TGTGCCAGTAGTACACTCCCGGGAGCGGGGACCGGGGAGCTGTTTTTT
. once TRBJ1-2 TRBV19 CASSSPAGNYGYTF TGTGCCAGTAGTTCCCCCGCAGGTAACTATGGCTACACCTTC
TRBD1 . TRBJ1-5 TRBV19 CASRDGQGGQPQHF TGTGCCAGTAGGGACGGACAGGGAGGGCAGCCCCAGCATTTT
TRBD2 . TRBJ2-3 TRBV7-3 CASSPRGRAGGTDTQYF TGTGCCAGCAGCCCGCGAGGCCGGGCGGGGGGCACAGATACGCAGTATTTT
. . TRBJ1-4 TRBV19 CASSSTGGATNEKLFF TGTGCCAGTAGTTCGACGGGGGGTGCAACTAATGAAAAACTGTTTTTT
TRBD1 . TRBJ1-2 TRBV7-9 CASSPTGGIATF TGTGCCAGCAGCCCGACAGGGGGGATTGCCACCTTC
TRBD2 . TRBJ2-3 TRBV7-6 CASSQQIGTSGRADTQYF TGTGCCAGCAGCCAACAAATCGGGACTAGCGGGAGGGCAGATACGCAGTATTTT
. . TRBJ2-7 TRBV6-1 CATELQGTYEQYF TGTGCCACGGAGTTACAGGGTACCTACGAGCAGTACTTC
TRBD2 . TRBJ2-3 TRBV29-1 CSVGGSPGGTADTQYF TGCAGCGTTGGAGGGTCGCCGGGAGGGACGGCAGATACGCAGTATTTT
. . TRBJ2-7 TRBV5-4 CASSRLVRPGEQYF TGTGCCAGCAGCCGCCTCGTAAGGCCGGGGGAGCAGTACTTC
. . TRBJ1-2 TRBV19 CASSIRYYGYTF TGTGCCAGTAGTATCCGGTACTATGGCTACACCTTC
TRBD1 medium-sized TRBJ1-5 TRBV4-3 CASSQDYRGSNQPQHF TGCGCCAGCAGCCAAGATTACAGGGGTAGCAATCAGCCCCAGCATTTT
. . TRBJ2-3 TRBV12-5 CASGFSPSNSGKSTTTDTQYF TGTGCTAGTGGTTTCTCCCCGTCCAATAGCGGAAAATCAACGACCACAGATACGCAGTATTTT
. few TRBJ2-7 TRBV4-1 CASSQEGTSYEQYF TGCGCCAGCAGCCAAGAGGGCACCTCCTACGAGCAGTACTTC
. . TRBJ1-2 TRBV28 CASTGPGNYGYTF TGTGCCAGCACCGGTCCAGGGAACTATGGCTACACCTTC
TRBD2 . TRBJ2-1 TRBV5-1 CASSTGLAGGTYNEQFF TGCGCCAGCAGCACCGGACTAGCGGGGGGGACTTACAATGAGCAGTTCTTC
TRBD1 . TRBJ2-2 TRBV5-1 CASSASGTGAGELFF TGCGCCAGCAGCGCATCCGGGACAGGGGCCGGGGAGCTGTTTTTT
TRBD1 . TRBJ2-5 TRBV7-9 CASSETGGAAQYQETQYF TGTGCCAGCAGCGAAACAGGGGGCGCGGCCCAGTACCAAGAGACCCAGTACTTC
. . TRBJ1-2 TRBV4-2 CASSQMFRGRAYGYTF TGTGCCAGCAGCCAAATGTTTAGGGGCAGGGCCTATGGCTACACCTTC
TRBD1 . TRBJ1-1 TRBV18 CASSPRQGKSGTEAFF TGTGCCAGCTCACCGCGACAGGGGAAGTCGGGCACTGAAGCTTTCTTT
. few TRBJ2-7 TRBV28 CASRAAGIGYEQYF TGTGCCAGCAGGGCCGCGGGAATTGGGTACGAGCAGTACTTC
TRBD2 . TRBJ2-5 TRBV18 CASSSAGGETQYF TGTGCCAGCTCATCAGCGGGAGGGGAGACCCAGTACTTC
. . TRBJ2-1 TRBV29-1 CSVEFGYNEQFF TGCAGCGTTGAATTCGGGTACAATGAGCAGTTCTTC
. . TRBJ1-6 TRBV6-6 CASSYLGQSNSPLHF TGTGCCAGCAGTTACCTCGGACAGTCTAATTCACCCCTCCACTTT
TRBD1 . TRBJ1-6 TRBV28 CASSSIPSWTGNSPLHF TGTGCCAGCAGTTCGATCCCGAGCTGGACAGGGAATTCACCCCTCCACTTT
. few TRBJ2-7 TRBV5-1 CASSLVAGIFYEQYF TGCGCCAGCAGCTTGGTCGCAGGGATCTTCTACGAGCAGTACTTC
. . TRBJ1-2 TRBV7-6 CASSLAGAGYGYTF TGTGCCAGCAGCTTAGCGGGGGCAGGCTATGGCTACACCTTC
. once TRBJ2-1 TRBV7-2 CASSQRSFPYNEQFF TGTGCCAGCAGCCAGCGAAGTTTCCCGTACAATGAGCAGTTCTTC
TRBD1 . TRBJ2-2 TRBV7-9 CASSLPRDRGRTGELFF TGTGCCAGCAGCCTCCCCCGGGACAGGGGGCGCACCGGGGAGCTGTTTTTT
. . TRBJ1-2 TRBV7-9 CASSLVSGSGTF TGTGCCAGCAGCTTAGTTTCCGGTTCTGGCACCTTC
TRBD1 . TRBJ2-3 TRBV7-2 CASSLDRPTDTQYF TGTGCCAGCAGTCTGGACAGGCCTACAGATACGCAGTATTTT